This T cell receptor (beta chain) was sequenced for a study of OX40 agonist ivuxolimab in advanced cancers. Study-wide context: An anti-OX40 (CD134) antibody with agonistic activity, ivuxolimab, was administered to patients. Prior checkpoint blockade (anti-PD-1, anti-PD-L1 or anti-CTLA-4) was permitted; less than 45% had it.

Broader study findings: Average numbers of expanded clones were greater in CD8+ T cells than in CD4+.

In the case of this clone: Its antigen remains unidentified.

Germline CDR1 and CDR2: SGHVS and FQNEAQ. The CDR3 spans 14 residues. Between the trimmed V and J ends, which lost 5 bases and 1 base, there was a span of 9 bases. Sequenced by immunoSEQ multiplex PCR; TCRdb stores in-frame clones only, minus some. The sample carries around 110,000 clones, just under 95% recorded once. This chain joins TRBV7-8 and TRBJ1-3; tentative D call: TRBD1 (5 bases). The clonotype originates from an adult with an advanced solid tumor such as melanoma, head and neck, liver or kidney cancer. The sample in question was CD4+ or CD8+ T cells sorted from blood, obtained in a trial of the OX40 agonist ivuxolimab. The CDR3 here is CASSPGLSGNTIYF. The CDR3 nucleotides are TGTGCCAGCAGCCCGGGACTTTCTGGAAACACCATATATTTT.